The 27 T cell receptor beta chains below were found in one sample sequenced in a study of blood T cell repertoires in COVID-19. Sequenced by immunoSEQ multiplex PCR; TCRdb stores in-frame clones only, minus some. Among 200,000 to 300,000 clones listed, approximately 82% were seen once. The sequenced sample was peripheral blood. The source is a man between 35 and 55 years old who had recovered from COVID-19.

This clone occurred once. J is TRBJ2-1 and V is TRBV7-9, with 8 nucleotides matching TRBD2. The CDR3 is 15 residues long. J gave up 5 bases and V 7 bases, and 10 bases lay outside the gene matches. Germline V gene data show CDR1 as SEHNR and CDR2 as FQNEAQ (reference sequence). As DNA, the CDR3 is TGTGCCAGCACCTTCCTGACTAGCGCGGACAATGAGCAGTTCTTC. Translated, it gives CASTFLTSADNEQFF.

The CDR3: CATSSWQGEVFF. The CDR3, as DNA: TGTGCCACCAGCAGCTGGCAGGGGGAGGTTTTCTTT. The V gene is TRBV15, the J gene TRBJ1-1; 7 bases agree with TRBD1. Per germline, CDR1 LNHNV and CDR2 YYDKDF (reference sequence). The CDR3 sequence is 12 residues long. Trimming took 3 bases from V and 13 from J; bases not matched to a gene: 8.

The CDR3 is CASSSRTGRTYEQYF. The CDR3 nucleotides read TGTGCCAGCAGTTCCCGGACAGGGAGAACCTACGAGCAGTACTTC. This chain uses TRBV6-2 or TRBV6-3 with TRBJ2-7; 8 nucleotides align to TRBD1. This CDR3 has 15 residues. Germline V gives CDR1 MNHEY, CDR2 SVGEGT. V lost 4 bases, J lost 2 bases, and 7 bases stayed unmatched.

The chain carries TRBV18 and TRBJ2-3; 9 bases map to TRBD1. J gave up 4 bases and V 4 bases, and 12 bases lay outside the gene matches. The V gene's germline CDR1 is KGHSH and CDR2 LQKENI. The CDR3 has 17 residues. The CDR3 nucleotides are TGTGCCAGCTCACTGATAATGGGACAGGGTCTTCCAGATACGCAGTATTTT. Translated: CASSLIMGQGLPDTQYF.

Only one count was recorded for this clone. The chain combines TRBV18 with TRBJ2-5, with D possibly TRBD1 on 6 matching bases. Germline lookup yields CDR1 KGHSH and CDR2 LQKENI. The CDR3 sequence is 13 residues long. Between the trimmed V and J ends, which lost 3 bases and 2 bases, there was a span of 7 bases. The CDR3 is CASSPGTQETQYF. As DNA, the CDR3 is TGTGCCAGCTCACCCGGGACACAAGAGACCCAGTACTTC.

The DNA for the CDR3 is TGTGCCATTCCCCCCCCGGGACAGGGGGAAAGAGGCAATCAGCCCCAGCATTTT. As protein: CAIPPPGQGERGNQPQHF. V usage is TRBV21-1 and J usage is TRBJ1-5; the D segment call TRBD1 is taken from the table without a DNA check. TRBV21-1 is an annotated pseudogene. There are 18 residues in the CDR3.

CDR3 sequence reads: CASASGTGPQTQYF. CDR3 nucleotides: TGTGCCAGTGCTTCCGGGACAGGGCCCCAGACCCAGTACTTC. The chain combines TRBV9 with TRBJ2-5, with TRBD1 matching over 9 bases. Germline V gene sequence: CDR1 SGDLS, CDR2 YYNGEE. This CDR3 has 14 amino acids. V was clipped by 8 bases and J by 6 bases; unmatched bases: 11.

Details on this clone: This CDR3 is also generated by other DNA sequences in the sample. The chain links TRBV10-3 to TRBJ1-1, with TRBD1 identical over 9 bases. V lost 6 bases and J lost 3; bases outside the gene matches: 2. The CDR3 totals 13 residues. Germline-derived CDR1 and CDR2 are ENHRY and SYGVKD. The CDR3 protein is CAIRDRGDTEAFF. CDR3 sequence (DNA): TGTGCCATCAGGGACAGGGGAGACACTGAAGCTTTCTTT.

V and J are TRBV13 and TRBJ2-2; 7 bases fit TRBD2. V shed 2 bases, J shed 3 bases, and the junction held 6 bases outside the gene matches. CDR1 and CDR2 (germline): PRHDT, FYEKMQ (reference sequence). The CDR3 is 16 residues long. The chain's CDR3 is CASSLIRGGDTGELFF. CDR3 nucleotide sequence: TGTGCCAGCAGCTTAATAAGGGGAGGGGACACCGGGGAGCTGTTTTTT.

CDR3 in amino acids: CASSPRGLGAEAFF. In nucleotides, the CDR3 is TGTGCCAGCAGTCCCAGGGGGTTGGGAGCTGAAGCTTTCTTT. The chain couples TRBV6-2 or TRBV6-3 to TRBJ1-1; 7 bases line up with TRBD1. The CDR3 has 14 residues. The germline V gene has CDR1 MNHEY and CDR2 SVGEGT. Trimming took 5 bases from V and 6 from J; bases not matched to a gene: 9.

The chain links TRBV29-1 to TRBJ1-2; 10 positions agree with TRBD1. CDR1 is SQVTM, CDR2 ANQGSEA, per germline. There are 13 residues in the CDR3. Trimming cost V 7 bases and J 5 bases; bases outside gene matches: 7. The chain's CDR3 is CSAGRQGAYGYTF. The CDR3 DNA follows: TGCAGCGCGGGGAGACAGGGGGCGTATGGCTACACCTTC.

This rearrangement joins TRBV19 to TRBJ1-4; tentatively, D is TRBD1 (5 bases). Germline V gene sequence: CDR1 LNHDA, CDR2 SQIVND (reference sequence). CDR3 length equals 20 residues. V was cut by 3 bases and J by 0 bases, with 23 bases left in between. CDR3 in amino acids: CASSIPPGPVRMTTNEKLFF. DNA of the CDR3: TGTGCCAGTAGTATCCCCCCAGGGCCGGTAAGGATGACAACTAATGAAAAACTGTTTTTT.

V gene TRBV5-4 combines with J gene TRBJ2-1, with TRBD2 matching 9 bases. The J segment lost 10 bases and the V segment lost 0 bases, leaving 8 bases of the junction unmatched. Germline V gene sequence: CDR1 SGHNT, CDR2 YYREEE (reference sequence). CDR3 size: 15 residues. CDR3 DNA: TGTGCCAGCAGCTTGGCTGGCGGGAGGGCCGTCGAGCAGTTCTTC. Amino acids: CASSLAGGRAVEQFF.

A few counts support this clone. This rearrangement joins TRBV5-1 to TRBJ1-1, with 7 nucleotides matching TRBD1. The CDR3 length is 14 residues. Germline V lookup: CDR1 SGHRS, CDR2 YFSETQ. Trimming removed 4 bases from V and 3 bases from J; junction bases left unmatched: 6. DNA of the CDR3: TGCGCCAGCAGCCGGACAGGAGGGGACACTGAAGCTTTCTTT. Amino acids: CASSRTGGDTEAFF.

This chain uses TRBV7-2 with TRBJ2-7; the D gene is possibly TRBD2 (5 bases). Germline V CDR1 and CDR2: SGHTA, FQGNSA. The CDR3 contains 12 residues. The V gene lost 8 bases and the J gene lost 7 bases, with 15 bases spanning the gap. CDR3 protein: CASGEGRREQYF. The CDR3 coding sequence is TGTGCCAGCGGCGAGGGCAGGAGGGAGCAGTACTTC.

This chain uses TRBV10-3 with TRBJ1-3, with D possibly being TRBD1 (5 bases). This CDR3 is 14 amino acids long. Germline-derived CDR1 and CDR2 are ENHRY and SYGVKD. The V end was cut by 8 bases, the J end by 0 bases, with 11 bases between. The CDR3 coding sequence is TGTGCCATCGGCTTCCAGGGCTCTGGAAACACCATATATTTT. As protein: CAIGFQGSGNTIYF.

The chain carries TRBV7-2 and TRBJ2-5; no definite D call. Trimming left V 3 bases short and J 5 bases short, with 10 bases between. Germline V CDR1 and CDR2: SGHTA, FQGNSA. This CDR3 region has 13 residues. The CDR3 DNA sequence: TGTGCCAGCAGCTTCACAACCAGGGAGACCCAGTACTTC. This codes for CASSFTTRETQYF. Using reference TRBV7-2 and TRBJ2-5 for the parts outside the CDR3, the full variable domain is GAGVSQSPSNKVTEKGKDVELRCDPISGHTALYWYRQSLGQGLEFLIYFQGNSAPDKSGLPSDRFSAERTGGSVSTLTIQRTQQEDSAVYLCASSFTTRETQYFGPGTRLLVL.

J is TRBJ1-2 and V is TRBV3-1 (or the pseudogene TRBV3-2); tentative D call: TRBD1 (5 bases). The CDR3 sequence is 14 residues long. The V end was cut by 2 bases, the J end by 6 bases, with 13 bases between. In germline, CDR1 is LGHDT, CDR2 YNNKEL (reference sequence). The CDR3 DNA is TGTGCCAGCAGCCAATTCGGAGGAGGGGATGGCTACACCTTC. Protein sequence: CASSQFGGGDGYTF.

The gene calls are TRBV19 and TRBJ1-5; possibly TRBD1 for D (6 bases). V shed 6 bases and J shed 0 bases, with 12 bases lying between them. Per germline, CDR1 LNHDA and CDR2 SQIVND (reference sequence). The CDR3 has 15 amino acids. The CDR3: CASRWDINSNQPQHF. As DNA, the CDR3 is TGTGCCAGTAGGTGGGACATCAATAGCAATCAGCCCCAGCATTTT.

The rearrangement joins TRBV6-4 to TRBJ2-1, with 9 bases matching TRBD1. CDR1 MRHNA and CDR2 SNTAGT come from the germline V gene. The CDR3 has 17 residues. V gave up 2 bases and J gave up 6 bases; unmatched junction bases: 11. The CDR3 loop reads CASSDKGTGTPINEQFF. The CDR3 nucleotides read TGTGCCAGCAGTGACAAGGGGACAGGGACTCCAATCAATGAGCAGTTCTTC.

The V and J genes are TRBV5-1 and TRBJ2-3; D may be TRBD2 (7 bases). The ends were cut back, 7 bases at V and 2 bases at J, with 20 bases in the middle. The CDR3 has 16 residues. Per the germline V gene, CDR1 is SGHRS and CDR2 is YFSETQ. CDR3 in amino acids: CASVLGGGGYTDTQYF. The CDR3 DNA sequence: TGCGCCAGCGTCCTCGGTGGCGGGGGCTACACAGATACGCAGTATTTT. Filled out from reference TRBV5-1 and TRBJ2-3, the complete variable domain reads KAGVTQTPRYLIKTRGQQVTLSCSPISGHRSVSWYQQTPGQGLQFLFEYFSETQRNKGNFPGRFSGRQFSNSRSEMNVSTLELGDSALYLCASVLGGGGYTDTQYFGPGTRLTVL.

This clone is a singleton in its sample. CDR3 sequence reads: CASSTPGELFF. In DNA form, the CDR3 reads TGTGCCAGTAGTACCCCGGGGGAGCTGTTTTTT. The V and J genes are TRBV19 and TRBJ2-2, with D uncertain. The CDR3 is made up of 11 amino acids. Germline CDR1 and CDR2: LNHDA and SQIVND (reference sequence). The germline V and J ends were trimmed by 4 bases and 8 bases, with 5 bases remaining between them. The full variable domain, in which reference TRBV19 and TRBJ2-2 provide the parts outside the CDR3, is DGGITQSPKYLFRKEGQNVTLSCEQNLNHDAMYWYRQDPGQGLRLIYYSQIVNDFQKGDIAEGYSVSREKKESFPLTVTSAQKNPTAFYLCASSTPGELFFGEGSRLTVL.

The chain links TRBV12-5 to TRBJ2-7; D uncertain. Trimming left V 0 bases short and J 1 base short, with 10 bases between. CDR1 and CDR2 from the germline V gene are LGHNT and FRNRAP. This CDR3 comprises 15 residues. The CDR3 DNA sequence: TGTGCTAGTGGTTTGGTGCTGGGCAGGTCCTACGAGCAGTACTTC. It is translated as CASGLVLGRSYEQYF.

The J gene is TRBJ2-7, the V gene TRBV19, with TRBD2 identical over 8 bases. Trimming removed 4 bases from V and 1 base from J; junction bases left unmatched: 6. CDR3 length: 15 residues. Germline CDR1 reads LNHDA; CDR2 reads SQIVND (reference sequence). The CDR3 sequence is CASSRFPSGSYEQYF. The DNA for the CDR3 is TGTGCCAGTAGTAGGTTCCCTAGCGGGTCCTACGAGCAGTACTTC.

The chain recombines TRBV6-5 with TRBJ1-4; no firm D call. In germline, CDR1 is MNHEY, CDR2 SVGAGI. This CDR3 spans 16 amino acids. V dropped 4 bases and J dropped 7 bases, with 19 bases sitting between them. In DNA, the CDR3 is TGTGCCAGCAGTTTAACCGGGGTCTCGTTTTCTGAAAAACTGTTTTTT. Residues: CASSLTGVSFSEKLFF.

The rearrangement uses TRBV27 and TRBJ2-1; TRBD1 aligns across 7 bases. Germline values: CDR1 MNHEY, CDR2 SMNVEV (reference sequence). V was pared by 6 bases and J by 4 bases, with 12 bases of the junction left unmatched. The CDR3 runs 16 residues. CDR3 in DNA: TGTGCCAGCAGCCGGACCGGGACAGTTTATTACAATGAGCAGTTCTTC. Amino acids: CASSRTGTVYYNEQFF.

As DNA, the CDR3 is TGTGCCAGCAGCTTAGCGGGGCGACGCACAGATACGCAGTATTTT. This sequence encodes CASSLAGRRTDTQYF. This chain joins TRBV7-2 and TRBJ2-3; D possibly corresponds to TRBD1 (5 bases). V was clipped by 0 bases and J by 1 base, with 8 bases between them. This CDR3 has 15 amino acids. Germline CDR1 reads SGHTA; CDR2 reads FQGNSA.